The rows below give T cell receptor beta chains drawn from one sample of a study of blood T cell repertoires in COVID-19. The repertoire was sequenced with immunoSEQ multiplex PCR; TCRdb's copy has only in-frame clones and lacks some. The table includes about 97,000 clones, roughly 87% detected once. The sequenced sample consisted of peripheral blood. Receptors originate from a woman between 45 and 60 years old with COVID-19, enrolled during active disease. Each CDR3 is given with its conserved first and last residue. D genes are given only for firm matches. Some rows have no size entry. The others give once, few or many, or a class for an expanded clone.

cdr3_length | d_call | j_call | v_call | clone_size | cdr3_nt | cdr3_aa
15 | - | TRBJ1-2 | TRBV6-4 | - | TGTGCCAGCAGTGACTCGGCAGGGGTCAGCTATGGCTACACCTTC | CASSDSAGVSYGYTF
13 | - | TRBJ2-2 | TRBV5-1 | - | TGCGCCAGCAGCTTCAGGTCCACCGGGGAGCTGTTTTTT | CASSFRSTGELFF
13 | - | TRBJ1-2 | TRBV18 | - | TGTGCCAGCTCACCGGGAGGGAACTATGGCTACACCTTC | CASSPGGNYGYTF
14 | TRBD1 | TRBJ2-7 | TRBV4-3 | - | TGCGCCAGCAGCCAAGGGACAGGGCCAGACGAGCAGTACTTC | CASSQGTGPDEQYF
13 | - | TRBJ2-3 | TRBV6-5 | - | TGTGCCAGCAGTAGGTTAGCGGAAGATACGCAGTATTTT | CASSRLAEDTQYF
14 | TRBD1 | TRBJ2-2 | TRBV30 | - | TGTGCCTGGGGTAGGGGGCAGAACACCGGGGAGCTGTTTTTT | CAWGRGQNTGELFF
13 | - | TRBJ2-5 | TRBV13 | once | TGTGCCAGCAGCCAAACTGTGGAAGAGACCCAGTACTTC | CASSQTVEETQYF
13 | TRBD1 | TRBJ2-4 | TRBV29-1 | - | TGCAGCGTTGATGGGGACAGCCAAAACATTCAGTACTTC | CSVDGDSQNIQYF
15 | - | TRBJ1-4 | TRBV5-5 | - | TGTGCCAGCAGCCCCCAATCAAGGGAGGGGGAAAAACTGTTTTTT | CASSPQSREGEKLFF
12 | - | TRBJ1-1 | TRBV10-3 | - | TGTGCCATCAGGACAGGGAACACTGAAGCTTTCTTT | CAIRTGNTEAFF
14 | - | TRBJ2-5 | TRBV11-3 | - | TGTGCCAGCAGCTTAACCAGGGCAGCAGAGACCCAGTACTTC | CASSLTRAAETQYF
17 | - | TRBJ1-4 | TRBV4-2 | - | TGTGCCAGCAGCCAAGATCCAATGGTTGCGGCTAATGAAAAACTGTTTTTT | CASSQDPMVAANEKLFF
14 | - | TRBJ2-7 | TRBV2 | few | TGTGCCAGCAGTGAAGCGCTTCCGGGATTCGAGCAGTACTTC | CASSEALPGFEQYF
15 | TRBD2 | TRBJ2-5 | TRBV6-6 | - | TGTGCCAGCAACGCCGGGACTAGCGGAGAAGAGACCCAGTACTTC | CASNAGTSGEETQYF
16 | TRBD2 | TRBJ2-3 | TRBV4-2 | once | TGTGCCAGCAGCCAAGAAGCGGGGGGGCCGGGAGATACGCAGTATTTT | CASSQEAGGPGDTQYF
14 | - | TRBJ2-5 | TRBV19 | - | TGTGCCAGTAGTATCGGCAGGACATCGGAGACCCAGTACTTC | CASSIGRTSETQYF
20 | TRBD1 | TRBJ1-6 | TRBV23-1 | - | TGCGCCAGCAGTCAAACCCGACAGGGGAATAGGGTGCCGCGCAATTCACCCCTCCACTTT | CASSQTRQGNRVPRNSPLHF
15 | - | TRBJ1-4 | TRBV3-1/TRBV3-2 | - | TGTGCCAGCAGCCACGGGTTGGCAACTAATGAAAAACTGTTTTTT | CASSHGLATNEKLFF
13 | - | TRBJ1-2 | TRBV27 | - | TGTGCCAGCAGCCTCCCAGGTGGTTATGGCTACACCTTC | CASSLPGGYGYTF
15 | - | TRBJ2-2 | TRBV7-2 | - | TGTGCCAGCAGCTTACAGGGGACAAACACCGGGGAGCTGTTTTTT | CASSLQGTNTGELFF
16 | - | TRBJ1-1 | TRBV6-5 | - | TGTGCCAGCAGTTGGGGGGGGGCCGCATGGAACACTGAAGCTTTCTTT | CASSWGGAAWNTEAFF
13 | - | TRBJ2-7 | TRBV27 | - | TGTGCCGGCAGCTCCGGACAATCCTACGAGCAGTACTTC | CAGSSGQSYEQYF
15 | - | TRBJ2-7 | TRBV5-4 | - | TGTGCCAGCAGCCCGCCACCAGGGTTATCCAACGAGCAGTACTTC | CASSPPPGLSNEQYF
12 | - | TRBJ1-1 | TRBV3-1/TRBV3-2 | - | TGTGCCAGCAGCCAAGCAAACACTGAAGCTTTCTTT | CASSQANTEAFF
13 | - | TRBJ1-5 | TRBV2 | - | TGTGCCAGCAGGGGAGGGTGGGATCAGCCCCAGCATTTT | CASRGGWDQPQHF
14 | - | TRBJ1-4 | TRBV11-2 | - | TGTGCCAGCAGCCCACAGGGTACGGGTGAAAAACTGTTTTTT | CASSPQGTGEKLFF
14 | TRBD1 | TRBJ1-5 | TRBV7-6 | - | TGTGCCAGCAGCGAGGGGGCAGCGGGTCAGCCCCAGCATTTT | CASSEGAAGQPQHF
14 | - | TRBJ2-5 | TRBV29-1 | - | TGCAGCGCCCAGGTATGGGGACTCCAAGAGACCCAGTACTTC | CSAQVWGLQETQYF
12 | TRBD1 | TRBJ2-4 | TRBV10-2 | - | TGCGCCAGCAGTGAGGAGACAGGGGGATTGTCCTTC | CASSEETGGLSF
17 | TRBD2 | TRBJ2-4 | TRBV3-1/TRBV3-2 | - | TGTGCCAGCAGCCAAGGAAATAGCGGGGACGTTCGAAACATTCAGTACTTC | CASSQGNSGDVRNIQYF
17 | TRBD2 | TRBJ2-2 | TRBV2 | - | TGTGCCAGCAGTGAACTAGCGGGGGGGCCCGACACCGGGGAGCTGTTTTTT | CASSELAGGPDTGELFF
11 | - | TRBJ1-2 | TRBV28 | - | TGTGCCAGCACCGCGAACTATGGCTACACCTTC | CASTANYGYTF
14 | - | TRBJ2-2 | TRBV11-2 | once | TGTGCCAGCAGCCAACGGGGGAACACCGGGGAGCTGTTTTTT | CASSQRGNTGELFF
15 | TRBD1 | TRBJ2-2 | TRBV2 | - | TGTGCCAGCAGCAAGGGGGACAGGGAAAACGGGGAGCTGTTTTTT | CASSKGDRENGELFF
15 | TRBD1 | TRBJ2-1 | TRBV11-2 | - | TGTGCCAGCAGCATAGGGACAGGAACCTACAATGAGCAGTTCTTC | CASSIGTGTYNEQFF
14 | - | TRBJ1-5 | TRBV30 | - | TGTGCCTGGAGCGAAGGGGGGGGATTTCAGCCCCAGCATTTT | CAWSEGGGFQPQHF
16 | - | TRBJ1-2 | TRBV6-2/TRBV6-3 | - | TGTGCCAGCAGTGACCTTTCCGGAGCCTGGGAGTATGGCTACACCTTC | CASSDLSGAWEYGYTF
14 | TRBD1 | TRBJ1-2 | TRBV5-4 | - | TGTGCCAGCAGCTGGGGACAGGAGAGCTATGGCTACACCTTC | CASSWGQESYGYTF
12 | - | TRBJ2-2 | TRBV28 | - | TGTGCCAGCAGTCTCAACACCGGGGAGCTGTTTTTT | CASSLNTGELFF
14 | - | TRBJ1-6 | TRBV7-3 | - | TGTGCCAGCAGCTTAAGCGGCCATAATTCACCCCTCCACTTT | CASSLSGHNSPLHF
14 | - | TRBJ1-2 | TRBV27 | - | TGTGCCAGCAGTTTGACAGGAGAGAACTATGGCTACACCTTC | CASSLTGENYGYTF
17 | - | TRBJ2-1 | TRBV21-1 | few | TGTGCCAGCAGCAATTGGGGGCGATCAAGCTCCTACAATGAGCAGTTCTTC | CASSNWGRSSSYNEQFF
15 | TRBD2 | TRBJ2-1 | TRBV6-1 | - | TGTGCCAGCAGTGTAGCGGGGGGCTCCTACAATGAGCAGTTCTTC | CASSVAGGSYNEQFF
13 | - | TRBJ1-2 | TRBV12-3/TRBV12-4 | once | TGTGCCAGCAGTTTCGGGGGGTTAGATGGCTACACCTTC | CASSFGGLDGYTF
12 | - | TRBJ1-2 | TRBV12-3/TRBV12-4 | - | TGTGCCAGCCAAGGGGCCTCCTATGGCTACACCTTC | CASQGASYGYTF
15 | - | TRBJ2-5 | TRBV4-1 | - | TGCGCCAGCAGCCAAGATGTGGCACCCTCTGAGACCCAGTACTTC | CASSQDVAPSETQYF
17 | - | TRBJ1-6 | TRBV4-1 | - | TGCGCCAGCAGCCAAGAGGGACAAAGCTCCTATAATTCACCCCTCCACTTT | CASSQEGQSSYNSPLHF
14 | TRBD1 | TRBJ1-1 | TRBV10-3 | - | TGTGCCATCAGAGTACAGGGGGAATACACTGAAGCTTTCTTT | CAIRVQGEYTEAFF
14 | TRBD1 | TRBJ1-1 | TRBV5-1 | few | TGCGCCAGCAGCTCGAGGACAGGGAATACTGAAGCTTTCTTT | CASSSRTGNTEAFF
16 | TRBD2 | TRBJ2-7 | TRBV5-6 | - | TGTGCCAGCAGCCTGTTGGGGGGGACCTCCTCCTACGAGCAGTACTTC | CASSLLGGTSSYEQYF
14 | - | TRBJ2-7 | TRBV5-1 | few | TGCGCCAGCAGCTTGGGGGCAAGTCCGGACGAGCAGTACTTC | CASSLGASPDEQYF
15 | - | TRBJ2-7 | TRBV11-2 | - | TGTGCCAGCAGCTCCCCAACTCAGACAGCTCTCGAGCAGTACTTC | CASSSPTQTALEQYF
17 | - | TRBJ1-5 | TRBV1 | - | TGCACCAGCCGCCGCGGGGGCCAGTCCTATAGCAATCAGCCCCAGCATTTT | CTSRRGGQSYSNQPQHF
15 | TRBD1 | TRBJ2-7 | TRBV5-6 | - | TGTGCCAGCAGCTTTTTGGGGACAGGGGGCTACGAGCAGTACTTC | CASSFLGTGGYEQYF